The rows below give T cell receptor beta chains drawn from one sample of a study of control samples from healthy donors and cancer patients. The data were produced by immunoSEQ multiplex PCR, yet TCRdb's version contains in-frame clones alone and is incomplete. The profile covers fewer than 120,000 clones, with 85% to 90% appearing a single time and roughly 4% taken by the ten largest. Source material: PBMCs. The receptors were sampled from a woman aged 55-75 years with lung cancer. The CDR3 runs from the conserved cysteine through the conserved F or W. Where a row states a size, it is once, few, many or the class of an expanded clone; other rows omit it.

j_call v_call clone_size cdr3_length cdr3_aa
TRBJ2-7 TRBV7-9 - 16 CASSIVPQGVNYEQYF
TRBJ1-2 TRBV6-6 - 10 CASSGESYTF
TRBJ1-1 TRBV2 - 15 CASRREQDMNTEAFF
TRBJ1-4 TRBV5-8 - 17 CASSLEVATPSYEKLFF
TRBJ2-3 TRBV11-2 - 15 CASSFAVSSTDTQYF
TRBJ1-1 TRBV3-1/TRBV3-2 - 16 CASSQEPGWGNTEAFF
TRBJ2-1 TRBV7-9 many 16 CASSFMRQGAGNEQFF
TRBJ1-4 TRBV9 - 15 CASSVGGPTGEKLFF
TRBJ1-3 TRBV7-2 - 19 CASSLVGAGEGLSGNTIYF
TRBJ2-7 TRBV5-1 - 15 CASSQDNTYSYEQYF
TRBJ1-1 TRBV25-1 - 15 CASSDPVDRNTEAFF
TRBJ1-1 TRBV19 - 15 CASSIAQGLRTEAFF
TRBJ2-2 TRBV18 - 15 CASSPQRELTGELFF
TRBJ1-2 TRBV5-6 - 13 CASSFRGSDGYTF
TRBJ1-5 TRBV18 - 13 CASSPGRSQPQHF
TRBJ1-1 TRBV12-3/TRBV12-4 - 13 CASSFEGRGWAFF
TRBJ1-2 TRBV4-1 - 15 CASSQVQGGSDGYTF
TRBJ2-2 TRBV30 once 14 CAWSVGANTGELFF
TRBJ1-2 TRBV2 - 13 CASTQGQENGYTF
TRBJ1-2 TRBV24-1 - 13 CATSDTPGYGYTF
TRBJ1-6 TRBV27 - 14 CASSLDQNNSPLHF
TRBJ1-4 TRBV20-1 - 13 CSASHGVDEKLFF
TRBJ1-1 TRBV28 once 14 CASTLRGGNTEAFF
TRBJ1-1 TRBV7-3 - 13 CASSPGDSAEAFF
TRBJ1-5 TRBV27 - 16 CASSSQGAGGNQPQHF
TRBJ1-4 TRBV5-1 - 17 CASSPKRSGTEEEKLFF
TRBJ1-5 TRBV15 few 15 CATSRDRGSNQPQHF
TRBJ1-5 TRBV5-1 once 16 CASSLGPTGVNQPQHF
TRBJ1-6 TRBV6-5 - 13 CASKEGLGSPLHF
TRBJ1-1 TRBV27 - 14 CASSFHRADTEAFF
TRBJ1-1 TRBV5-1 - 15 CASSLAAGPNREAFF
TRBJ1-2 TRBV6-2/TRBV6-3 - 14 CASSYFKGRDGYTF
TRBJ1-6 TRBV6-6 - 15 CASNFNGGDDSPLHF
TRBJ2-7 TRBV5-6 - 12 CASGPGTYEQYF
TRBJ1-5 TRBV19 - 13 CASVQENNQPQHF
TRBJ1-2 TRBV5-4 - 14 CASSLDTGLNGYTF
TRBJ1-3 TRBV7-2 once 15 CASSLEAGVGNTIYF
TRBJ2-7 TRBV10-1 - 16 CASSSYGTGTIHEQYF
TRBJ2-7 TRBV6-1 - 16 CASSEISGSPSYEQYF
TRBJ1-2 TRBV7-2 - 17 CASSLLQTGTTNYGYTF
TRBJ2-2 TRBV4-3 - 17 CASSQWISSELTGELFF
TRBJ2-4 TRBV5-4 once 19 CASSPPPGQGAGAKNIQYF
TRBJ2-2 TRBV19 - 16 CASRQGVLANTGELFF
TRBJ1-5 TRBV19 once 14 CASSGTGGGQPQHF
TRBJ2-2 TRBV12-3/TRBV12-4 - 13 CASSLRVTGELFF
TRBJ1-1 TRBV19 few 15 CASSFFLGGVTEAFF
TRBJ1-2 TRBV12-3/TRBV12-4 - 12 CASSFPGRGYTF
TRBJ1-2 TRBV11-1 - 16 CASSLGTASLNYGYTF
TRBJ1-1 TRBV19 once 15 CASSKDRGRNTEAFF
TRBJ1-5 TRBV9 - 14 CASSATGDNQPQHF
TRBJ2-3 TRBV19 - 17 CASRQRGGTGKWDTQYF
TRBJ2-7 TRBV29-1 - 15 CSVVGETGNPSEQYF
TRBJ2-3 TRBV3-1/TRBV3-2 once 18 CASSQVAGLLTSTDTQYF